This TCR beta chain was documented in a study of cytomegalovirus exposure and HLA in healthy donors. Whole-study findings and limits: Some highly shared sequence variants likely arose as a pipeline artifact.

13 Jbeta primers and 60 Vbeta primers were used for the PCR. In the authors' workflow: Later reanalysis found around 74 million unique TCR beta chains, 10 million to 14 million of them shared. Here immunoSEQ multiplex PCR was the method, and the copy in TCRdb shows in-frame clones only, minus some. The V and J calls and the clone size are those of that table, but D and trimming were determined from the DNA. In all, the sample yields approximately 110,000 clones. Germline lookup yields CDR1 SGHNT and CDR2 YYREEE (reference sequence). Trimming removed 4 bases from V and 8 bases from J, with 12 bases in between. The CDR3 loop spans 13 amino acids. As regards this clone: Antigen unknown.

This TCR was recovered from a man over 45 in good health and CMV-seronegative. The chain combines TRBV5-4 with TRBJ1-4; possibly TRBD1 for D (6 bases). Sequencing was done on a sample of PBMCs. The CDR3 spells CASSGGAGEKLFF. The DNA for the CDR3 is TGTGCCAGCAGCGGGGGGGCAGGGGAAAAACTGTTTTTT. The whole variable domain, remainder taken from reference TRBV5-4 and TRBJ1-4, is ETGVTQSPTHLIKTRGQQVTLRCSSQSGHNTVSWYQQALGQGPQFIFQYYREEENGRGNFPPRFSGLQFPNYSSELNVNALELDDSALYLCASSGGAGEKLFFGSGTQLSVL.